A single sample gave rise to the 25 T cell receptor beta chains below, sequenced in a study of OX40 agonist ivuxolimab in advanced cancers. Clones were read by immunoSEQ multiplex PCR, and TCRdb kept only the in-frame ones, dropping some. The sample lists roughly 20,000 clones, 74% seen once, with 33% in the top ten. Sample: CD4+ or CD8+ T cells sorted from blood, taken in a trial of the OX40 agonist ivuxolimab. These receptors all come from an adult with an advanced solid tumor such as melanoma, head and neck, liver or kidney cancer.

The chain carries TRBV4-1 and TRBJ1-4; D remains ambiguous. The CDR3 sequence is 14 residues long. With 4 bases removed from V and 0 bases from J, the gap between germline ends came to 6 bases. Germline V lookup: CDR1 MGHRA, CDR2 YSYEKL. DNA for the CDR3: TGCGCCAGCAGCCGTCAGTCAACTAATGAAAAACTGTTTTTT. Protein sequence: CASSRQSTNEKLFF.

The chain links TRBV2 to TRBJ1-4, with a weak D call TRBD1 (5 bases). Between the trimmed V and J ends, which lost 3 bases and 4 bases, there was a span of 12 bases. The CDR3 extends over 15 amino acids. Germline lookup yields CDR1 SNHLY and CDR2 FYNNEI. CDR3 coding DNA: TGTGCCAGCAGTGAGGGCAGGGCCCGTAATGAAAAACTGTTTTTT. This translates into CASSEGRARNEKLFF.

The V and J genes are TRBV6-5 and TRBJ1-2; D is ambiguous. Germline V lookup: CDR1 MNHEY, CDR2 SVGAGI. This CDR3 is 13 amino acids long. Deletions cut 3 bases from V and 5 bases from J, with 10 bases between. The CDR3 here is CASSYSLGYGYTF. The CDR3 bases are TGTGCCAGCAGTTATTCCCTAGGGTATGGCTACACCTTC.

The CDR3 DNA reads as TGTGCCTGGAGTGTACCGGGACAAAAAAACATTCAGTACTTC. It yields the protein CAWSVPGQKNIQYF. The J gene is TRBJ2-4, the V gene TRBV30; maybe TRBD1 (6 bases). The CDR3 length is 14 residues. Trimming cost V 0 bases and J 4 bases, with 10 bases left between them. Per the germline V gene, CDR1 is GTSNPN and CDR2 is SVGIG (reference sequence).

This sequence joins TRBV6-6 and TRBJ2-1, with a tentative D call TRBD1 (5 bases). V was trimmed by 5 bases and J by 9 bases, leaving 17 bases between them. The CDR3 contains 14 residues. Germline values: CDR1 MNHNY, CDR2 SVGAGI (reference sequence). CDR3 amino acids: CASSRQRRVVEQFF. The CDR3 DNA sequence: TGTGCCAGCAGTCGACAGCGTAGAGTGGTTGAGCAGTTCTTC.

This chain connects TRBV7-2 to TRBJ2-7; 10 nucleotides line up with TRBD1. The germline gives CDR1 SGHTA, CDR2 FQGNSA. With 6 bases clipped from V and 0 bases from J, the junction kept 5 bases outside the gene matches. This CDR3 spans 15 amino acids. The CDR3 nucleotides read TGTGCCAGCAGTCGGACAGGGGGAAGCTCCTACGAGCAGTACTTC. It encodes CASSRTGGSSYEQYF.

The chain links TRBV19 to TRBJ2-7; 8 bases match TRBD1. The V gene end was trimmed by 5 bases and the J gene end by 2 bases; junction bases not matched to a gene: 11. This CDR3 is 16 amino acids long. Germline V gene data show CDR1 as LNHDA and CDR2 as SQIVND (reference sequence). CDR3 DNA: TGTGCCAGTAGTGAGCGCAGGGGGCGAGGGACCTACGAGCAGTACTTC. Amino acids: CASSERRGRGTYEQYF.

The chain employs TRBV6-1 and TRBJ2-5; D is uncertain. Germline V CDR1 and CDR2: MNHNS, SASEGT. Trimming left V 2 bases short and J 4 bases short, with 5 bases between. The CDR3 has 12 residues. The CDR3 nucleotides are TGTGCCAGCAGTGAACTAGGAGAGACCCAGTACTTC. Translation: CASSELGETQYF.

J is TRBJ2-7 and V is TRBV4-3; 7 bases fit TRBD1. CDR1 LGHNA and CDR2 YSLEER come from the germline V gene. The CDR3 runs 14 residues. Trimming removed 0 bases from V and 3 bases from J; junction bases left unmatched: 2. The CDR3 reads CASSQDQGVYEQYF. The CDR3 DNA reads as TGCGCCAGCAGCCAAGATCAGGGGGTCTACGAGCAGTACTTC.

CDR3 bases: TGTGCCAGCAGTCTAGGGGAGGACTACGACAATGAGCAGTTCTTC. Translation gives CASSLGEDYDNEQFF. This chain joins TRBV11-3 and TRBJ2-1, with a weak D call TRBD2 (6 bases). V lost 6 bases to trimming and J lost 5 bases, with 17 bases between them. The CDR3 length is 15 residues. From germline, CDR1 is SGHNT and CDR2 YENEEA.

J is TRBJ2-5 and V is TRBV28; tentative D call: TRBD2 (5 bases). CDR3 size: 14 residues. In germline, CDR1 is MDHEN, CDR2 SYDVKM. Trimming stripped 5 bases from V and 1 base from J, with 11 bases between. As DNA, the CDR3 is TGTGCCAGCAGTCCTCGACTAACCCAAGAGACCCAGTACTTC. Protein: CASSPRLTQETQYF. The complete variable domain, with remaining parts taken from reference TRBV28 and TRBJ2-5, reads DVKVTQSSRYLVKRTGEKVFLECVQDMDHENMFWYRQDPGLGLRLIYFSYDVKMKEKGDIPEGYSVSREKKERFSLILESASTNQTSMYLCASSPRLTQETQYFGPGTRLLVL.

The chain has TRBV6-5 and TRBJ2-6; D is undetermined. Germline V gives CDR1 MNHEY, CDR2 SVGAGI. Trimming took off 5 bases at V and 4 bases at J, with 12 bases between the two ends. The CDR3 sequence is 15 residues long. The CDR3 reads CASSQYDSGANVLTF. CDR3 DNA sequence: TGTGCCAGCAGTCAATACGATAGCGGGGCCAACGTCCTGACTTTC.

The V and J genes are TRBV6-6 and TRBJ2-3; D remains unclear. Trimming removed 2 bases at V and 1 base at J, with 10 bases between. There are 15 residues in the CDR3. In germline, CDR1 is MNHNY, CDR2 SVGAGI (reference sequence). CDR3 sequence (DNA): TGTGCCAGCAGTTACCCTACGGGCGGCACAGATACGCAGTATTTT. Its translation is CASSYPTGGTDTQYF.

CDR3 coding DNA: TGTGCCAGCAGCTTAGACTACGAGCAGTACTTC. As protein: CASSLDYEQYF. J is TRBJ2-7 and V is TRBV7-9; D unresolved. The V and J ends lost 1 base and 3 bases respectively, with 1 base between them. CDR3 length equals 11 residues. The germline gives CDR1 SEHNR, CDR2 FQNEAQ (reference sequence).

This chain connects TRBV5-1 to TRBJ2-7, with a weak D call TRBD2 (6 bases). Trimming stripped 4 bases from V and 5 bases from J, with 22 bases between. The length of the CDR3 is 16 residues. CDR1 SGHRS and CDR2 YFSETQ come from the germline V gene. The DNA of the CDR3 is TGCGCCAGCAGCCTACCACTACTAGCAGAATTAGACGAGCAGTACTTC. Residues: CASSLPLLAELDEQYF.

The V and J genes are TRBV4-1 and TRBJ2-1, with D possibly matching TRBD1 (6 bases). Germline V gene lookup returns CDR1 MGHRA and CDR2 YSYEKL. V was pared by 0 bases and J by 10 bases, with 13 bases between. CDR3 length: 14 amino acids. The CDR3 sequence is CASSQDPGVWEQFF. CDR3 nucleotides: TGCGCCAGCAGCCAAGATCCAGGGGTATGGGAGCAGTTCTTC.

CDR3 protein: CASSSRTGGGPTDTQYF. Written as DNA, the CDR3 is TGTGCCAGCAGCTCAAGGACGGGCGGGGGACCCACAGATACGCAGTATTTT. This sequence joins TRBV9 and TRBJ2-3; 7 bases are shared with TRBD2. This CDR3 spans 17 amino acids. The germline gives CDR1 SGDLS, CDR2 YYNGEE. J was trimmed by 2 bases and V by 4 bases; bases with no gene match: 13.

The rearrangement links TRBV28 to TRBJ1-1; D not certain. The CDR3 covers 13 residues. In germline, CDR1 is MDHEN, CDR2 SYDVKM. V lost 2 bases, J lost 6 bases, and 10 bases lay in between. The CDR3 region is CASSLGDWAEAFF. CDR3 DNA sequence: TGTGCCAGCAGTTTAGGGGATTGGGCTGAAGCTTTCTTT.

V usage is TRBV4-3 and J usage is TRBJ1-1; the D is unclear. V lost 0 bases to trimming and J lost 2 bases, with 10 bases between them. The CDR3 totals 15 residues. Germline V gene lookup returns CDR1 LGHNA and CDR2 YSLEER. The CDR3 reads CASSQDPGGNTEAFF. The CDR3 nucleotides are TGCGCCAGCAGCCAAGACCCGGGCGGAAACACTGAAGCTTTCTTT.

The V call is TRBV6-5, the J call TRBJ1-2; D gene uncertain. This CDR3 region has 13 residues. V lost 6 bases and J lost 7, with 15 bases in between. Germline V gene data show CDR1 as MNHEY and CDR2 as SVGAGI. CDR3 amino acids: CASSLGMRVGYTF. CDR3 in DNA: TGTGCCAGCAGCTTGGGCATGCGGGTTGGCTACACCTTC.

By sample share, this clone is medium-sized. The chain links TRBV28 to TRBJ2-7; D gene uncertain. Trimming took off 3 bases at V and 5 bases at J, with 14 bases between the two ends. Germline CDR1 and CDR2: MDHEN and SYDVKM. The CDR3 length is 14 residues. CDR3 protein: CASSFRAANNEQYF. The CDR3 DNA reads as TGTGCCAGCAGTTTTCGGGCCGCTAATAACGAGCAGTACTTC.

In DNA form, the CDR3 reads TGTGCTAGTGGTCCACTGGAGGGTAGCGGTGAGCAGTTCTTC. Translation gives CASGPLEGSGEQFF. The chain recombines TRBV12-5 with TRBJ2-1; possible D gene TRBD2, 6 bases. Germline V gene data show CDR1 as LGHNT and CDR2 as FRNRAP. The CDR3 consists of 14 residues. Trimming shortened V by 5 bases and J by 9 bases, and 17 bases separated the two germline ends.

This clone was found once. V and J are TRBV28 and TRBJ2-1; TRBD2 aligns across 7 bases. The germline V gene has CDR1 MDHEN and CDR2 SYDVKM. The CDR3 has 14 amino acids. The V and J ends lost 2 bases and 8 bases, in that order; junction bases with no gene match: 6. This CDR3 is CASSLGGSIDEQFF. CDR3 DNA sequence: TGTGCCAGCAGTTTAGGCGGGAGTATAGATGAGCAGTTCTTC.

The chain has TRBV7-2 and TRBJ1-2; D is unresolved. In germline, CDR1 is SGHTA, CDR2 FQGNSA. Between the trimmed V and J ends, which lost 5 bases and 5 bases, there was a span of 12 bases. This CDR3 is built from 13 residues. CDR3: CASSIRGVYGYTF. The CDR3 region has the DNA TGTGCCAGCAGCATCAGAGGCGTATATGGCTACACCTTC.

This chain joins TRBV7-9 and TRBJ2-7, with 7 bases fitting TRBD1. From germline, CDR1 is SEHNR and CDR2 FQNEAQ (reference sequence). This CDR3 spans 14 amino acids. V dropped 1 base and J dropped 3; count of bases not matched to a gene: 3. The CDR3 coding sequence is TGTGCCAGCAGCTTAGGGGGACAGTTCTACGAGCAGTACTTC. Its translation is CASSLGGQFYEQYF.